Below, 22 T cell receptor beta chains from the same sample are listed, as sequenced in a study of blood T cell repertoires in COVID-19. The method was immunoSEQ multiplex PCR; TCRdb's version includes in-frame clones alone and lacks a portion of them. The sample has tens of thousands of clones, 85% to 90% seen once; the top ten hold just over 8%. The sequenced sample consisted of peripheral blood. The source of these receptors is a man between 50 and 59 years old with active COVID-19.

CDR3 sequence: CASSPSGTGVEQYF. The DNA for the CDR3 is TGCGCCAGCAGCCCGTCCGGGACAGGGGTCGAGCAGTACTTC. The J gene is TRBJ2-7, the V gene TRBV4-3; 10 bases map to TRBD1. The CDR3 loop spans 14 amino acids. V lost 4 bases and J lost 6; bases outside the gene matches: 6. CDR1 is LGHNA, CDR2 YSLEER, per germline.

The rearrangement links TRBV10-2 to TRBJ2-1, with 10 nucleotides matching TRBD1. With V trimmed by 6 bases and J by 5 bases, 10 bases remained unmatched. CDR1 is WSHSY and CDR2 is SAAADI in the germline V gene. The CDR3 has 16 amino acids. The CDR3, as DNA: TGCGCCAGCAGAGAACCGGGACAGGGGACCAACAATGAGCAGTTCTTC. It encodes CASREPGQGTNNEQFF.

This clone was recorded a few times. This chain links TRBV2 with TRBJ2-7; D is perhaps TRBD1 (5 bases). Germline values: CDR1 SNHLY, CDR2 FYNNEI. Deletions cut 3 bases from V and 3 bases from J, with 9 bases between. The CDR3 is 13 residues long. CDR3 nucleotide sequence: TGTGCCAGCAGTGAGGACACCTACTACGAGCAGTACTTC. Translation: CASSEDTYYEQYF.

The chain joins TRBV10-3 to TRBJ1-2; D is unresolved. V lost 2 bases and J 2 bases, leaving 9 bases between the germline ends. Germline V gene lookup returns CDR1 ENHRY and CDR2 SYGVKD. The CDR3 is made up of 14 amino acids. CDR3 amino acids: CAISERAGNYGYTF. DNA for the CDR3: TGTGCCATCAGTGAGAGGGCGGGGAACTATGGCTACACCTTC.

The V call is TRBV5-5, the J call TRBJ1-5; perhaps TRBD1 as D (5 bases). The CDR3 runs 15 residues. The germline V gene has CDR1 SGHKS and CDR2 YYEKEE (reference sequence). Trimming removed 2 bases at V and 6 bases at J, with 15 bases between. The CDR3 loop is CASSLGRTQGQPQHF. DNA for the CDR3: TGTGCCAGCAGCTTAGGCAGGACACAAGGTCAGCCCCAGCATTTT.

The rearrangement uses TRBV21-1 and TRBJ2-7; the table gives TRBD2 as D, unverified against the DNA. TRBV21-1 is flagged as a pseudogene. This CDR3 contains 16 residues. CDR3 loop: CASSTRLAGYVGEQYF. The DNA for the CDR3 is TGTGCCAGCAGCACCAGGCTAGCGGGCTACGTCGGGGAGCAGTACTTC.

The chain carries TRBV7-9 and TRBJ1-2, with TRBD1 matching over 9 bases. J lost 4 bases, V lost 3 bases, and 12 bases had no gene match. The CDR3 covers 17 residues. Germline CDR1 SEHNR, CDR2 FQNEAQ (reference sequence). The CDR3 coding sequence is TGTGCCAGCAGCTTGGGGACAGGGTTGGGGGAAATCTATGGCTACACCTTC. This translates into CASSLGTGLGEIYGYTF.

This chain connects TRBV7-3 to TRBJ2-5; 10 bases match TRBD1. Germline V lookup: CDR1 SGHTA, CDR2 FQGTGA. CDR3 length: 14 amino acids. With V trimmed by 5 bases and J by 5 bases, 5 bases remained unmatched. The CDR3 DNA is TGTGCCAGCAGCCAGACAGGGGGCGGCGAGACCCAGTACTTC. Encoded protein: CASSQTGGGETQYF.

V gene TRBV6-2 or TRBV6-3 combines with J gene TRBJ2-7, with D perhaps TRBD2 (5 bases). The V end lost 2 bases, the J end lost 7 bases, and 30 bases lay between the germline ends. Germline CDR1 MNHEY, CDR2 SVGEGT. CDR3 length: 19 amino acids. The CDR3 loop reads CASSYPNIVDGRGDEEQYF. DNA for the CDR3: TGTGCCAGCAGTTACCCCAATATAGTAGATGGACGGGGAGATGAAGAGCAGTACTTC.

This rearrangement joins TRBV5-1 to TRBJ2-5; a weak D match, TRBD1 (6 bases). V was shortened by 1 base and J by 2 bases, with 12 bases between the two germline ends. CDR3 length equals 15 residues. Germline V CDR1 and CDR2: SGHRS, YFSETQ. The CDR3 nucleotides read TGCGCCAGCAGCTTGCACCCGGACAGACAAGAGACCCAGTACTTC. It specifies CASSLHPDRQETQYF.

The gene calls are TRBV6-5 and TRBJ2-3; a possible D gene is TRBD2 (6 bases). Germline lookup yields CDR1 MNHEY and CDR2 SVGAGI. V was pared by 6 bases and J by 5 bases, with 12 bases between. This CDR3 comprises 13 residues. CDR3 sequence (DNA): TGTGCCAGCAGCTGGGGGGACTTAGATACGCAGTATTTT. This gives the protein CASSWGDLDTQYF.

The chain is built from TRBV9 and TRBJ2-3, with 7 nucleotides matching TRBD1. The CDR3 extends over 15 amino acids. CDR1 and CDR2 (germline): SGDLS, YYNGEE. J lost 3 bases, V lost 0 bases, and 4 bases had no gene match. CDR3 nucleotides: TGTGCCAGCAGCGTAGGGGGGACAGATACAGATACGCAGTATTTT. Its translation is CASSVGGTDTDTQYF.

The chain employs TRBV5-1 and TRBJ2-5; D is possibly TRBD1 (5 bases). V was clipped by 5 bases and J by 2 bases, with 10 bases between them. Per germline, CDR1 SGHRS and CDR2 YFSETQ. The CDR3 length is 13 residues. The CDR3 spells CASSADNQETQYF. As DNA, the CDR3 is TGCGCCAGCAGTGCGGACAATCAAGAGACCCAGTACTTC.

V and J are TRBV4-2 and TRBJ2-3; a possible D gene is TRBD2 (7 bases). This CDR3 is built from 15 residues. Germline CDR1 and CDR2: LGHNA and YNFKEQ. The germline V and J ends were trimmed by 0 bases and 3 bases, with 10 bases remaining between them. The CDR3 region has the DNA TGTGCCAGCAGCCAAGAACAGGGAGGGACAGATACGCAGTATTTT. This sequence encodes CASSQEQGGTDTQYF.

This chain uses TRBV7-9 with TRBJ1-1; 9 positions agree with TRBD1. CDR1 SEHNR and CDR2 FQNEAQ come from the germline V gene (reference sequence). CDR3 length: 15 amino acids. J lost 1 base, V lost 6 bases, and 6 bases had no gene match. The CDR3 region has the DNA TGTGCCAGCAGTTACGGGACAGGGAGGAACACTGAAGCTTTCTTT. It yields the protein CASSYGTGRNTEAFF.

The CDR3 DNA follows: TGTGCCAGCAGTTGGGGGCAGAGTCAGCCCCAGCATTTT. Translating gives CASSWGQSQPQHF. The chain combines TRBV6-2 or TRBV6-3 with TRBJ1-5; weak D call: TRBD1 (6 bases). The CDR3 runs 13 residues. Germline values: CDR1 MNHEY, CDR2 SVGEGT. V lost 4 bases to trimming and J lost 6 bases, with 10 bases between them.

The V call is TRBV7-3, the J call TRBJ2-3; 8 bases fit TRBD2. The V segment lost 5 bases and the J segment 5 bases; nucleotides outside the gene matches: 9. This CDR3 contains 15 residues. Germline CDR1 SGHTA, CDR2 FQGTGA. CDR3 residues: CASSQNGLAGDTQYF. The CDR3 coding sequence is TGTGCCAGCAGCCAGAACGGACTAGCAGGAGATACGCAGTATTTT.

A single count supports this clone. This chain uses TRBV29-1 with TRBJ1-1; possible D gene TRBD1, 6 bases. V lost 6 bases, J lost 7 bases, and 12 bases lay in between. This CDR3 region has 11 residues. Germline CDR1 is SQVTM and CDR2 is ANQGSEA. CDR3 sequence: CSVGTFYEAFF. CDR3 nucleotide sequence: TGCAGCGTCGGGACATTTTATGAAGCTTTCTTT.

CDR3 DNA: TGTGCCAGCAGCGGACGGGGGGCCGTCACCGGGGAGCTGTTTTTT. The encoded protein is CASSGRGAVTGELFF. J is TRBJ2-2 and V is TRBV4-2; D might be TRBD2 (7 bases). V shed 5 bases and J shed 4 bases, with 14 bases lying between them. Per germline, CDR1 LGHNA and CDR2 YNFKEQ. The CDR3 covers 15 residues.

This chain uses TRBV27 with TRBJ2-1, with 9 positions matching TRBD1. Looked up from germline, CDR1 is MNHEY and CDR2 is SMNVEV (reference sequence). J was trimmed by 6 bases and V by 5 bases; bases with no gene match: 11. This CDR3 has 16 amino acids. CDR3 in amino acids: CASSTTGTGSANEQFF. CDR3 coding DNA: TGTGCCAGCAGTACCACCGGGACAGGGTCTGCCAATGAGCAGTTCTTC.

This clone turned up a few times. V is TRBV29-1 and J is TRBJ2-2; 7 bases fit TRBD2. CDR3 length equals 14 residues. With 6 bases clipped from V and 1 base from J, the junction kept 5 bases outside the gene matches. From germline, CDR1 is SQVTM and CDR2 ANQGSEA. CDR3 nucleotides: TGCAGCGTAGCGGGGCTGGTGAACACCGGGGAGCTGTTTTTT. The encoded protein is CSVAGLVNTGELFF.

CDR3 loop: CASRPGQGRETQYF. CDR3 DNA: TGCGCCAGCCGTCCAGGACAGGGTCGGGAGACCCAGTACTTC. The chain joins TRBV5-1 to TRBJ2-5; 8 nucleotides align to TRBD1. Germline CDR1 is SGHRS and CDR2 is YFSETQ. This CDR3 contains 14 residues. J gave up 5 bases and V 7 bases, and 10 bases lay outside the gene matches.